This T cell receptor beta chain was obtained from a study of blood T cell repertoires in COVID-19. In the authors' workflow: The assay estimated nucleated cells by amplifying reference gene primers. The assay was immunoSEQ multiplex PCR, and TCRdb's table has in-frame clones only and misses some. V, J and clone size are those of that table, while D and trimming were read from the DNA. Of more than 70,000 clones listed, around four fifths are singletons. There are 13 residues in the CDR3. V was trimmed by 3 bases and J by 2 bases, leaving 8 bases between them. Germline V gene sequence: CDR1 SGHVS, CDR2 FQNEAQ.

The chain links TRBV7-8 to TRBJ2-7; maybe TRBD2 (5 bases). The sequenced sample was peripheral blood. This clonotype was obtained from a human donor in a cohort sampled during active COVID-19. The CDR3 spells CASSFQRTYEQYF. The DNA for the CDR3 is TGTGCCAGCAGCTTCCAGCGGACCTACGAGCAGTACTTC.